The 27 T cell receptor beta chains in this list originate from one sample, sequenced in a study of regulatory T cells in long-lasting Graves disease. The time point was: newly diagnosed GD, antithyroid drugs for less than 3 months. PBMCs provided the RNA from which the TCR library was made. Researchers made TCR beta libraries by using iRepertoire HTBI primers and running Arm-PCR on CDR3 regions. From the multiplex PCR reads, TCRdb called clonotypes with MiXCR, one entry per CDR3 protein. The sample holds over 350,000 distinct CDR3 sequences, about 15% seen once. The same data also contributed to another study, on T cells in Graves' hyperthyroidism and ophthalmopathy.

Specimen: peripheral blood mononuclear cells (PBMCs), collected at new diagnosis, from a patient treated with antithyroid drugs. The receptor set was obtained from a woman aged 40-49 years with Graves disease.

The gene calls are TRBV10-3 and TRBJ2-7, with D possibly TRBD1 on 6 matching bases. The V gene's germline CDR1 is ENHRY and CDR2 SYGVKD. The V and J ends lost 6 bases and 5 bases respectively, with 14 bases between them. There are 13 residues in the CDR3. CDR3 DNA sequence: TGTGCCATCAGGGTCACAGGGAGCGACGAGCAGTACTTC. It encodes CAIRVTGSDEQYF.

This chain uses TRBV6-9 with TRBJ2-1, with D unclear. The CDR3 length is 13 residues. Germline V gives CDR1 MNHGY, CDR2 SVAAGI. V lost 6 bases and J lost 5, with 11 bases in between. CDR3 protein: CASRRLYHNEQFF. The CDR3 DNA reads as TGTGCCAGCAGGAGACTCTACCACAATGAGCAGTTCTTC.

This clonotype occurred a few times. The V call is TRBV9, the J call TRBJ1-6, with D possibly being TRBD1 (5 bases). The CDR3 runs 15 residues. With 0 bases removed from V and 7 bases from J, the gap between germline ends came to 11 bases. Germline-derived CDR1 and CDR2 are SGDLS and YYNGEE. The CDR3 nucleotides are TGTGCCAGCAGCGTAGGAGACAGCAAGAATTCACCCCTCCACTTT. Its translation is CASSVGDSKNSPLHF.

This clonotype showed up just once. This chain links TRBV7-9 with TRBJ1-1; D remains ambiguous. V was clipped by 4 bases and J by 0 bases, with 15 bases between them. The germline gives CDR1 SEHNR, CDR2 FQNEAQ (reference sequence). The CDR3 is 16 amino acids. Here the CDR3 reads CASSSDKGIMNTEAFF. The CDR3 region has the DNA TGTGCCAGCAGCTCCGACAAAGGGATCATGAACACTGAAGCTTTCTTT.

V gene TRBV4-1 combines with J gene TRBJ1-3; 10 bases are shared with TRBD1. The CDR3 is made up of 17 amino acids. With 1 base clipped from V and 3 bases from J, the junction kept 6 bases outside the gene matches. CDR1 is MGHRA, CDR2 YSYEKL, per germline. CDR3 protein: CASSQGTGTGVGNTIYF. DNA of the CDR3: TGCGCCAGCAGCCAAGGTACCGGGACAGGGGTTGGAAACACCATATATTTT.

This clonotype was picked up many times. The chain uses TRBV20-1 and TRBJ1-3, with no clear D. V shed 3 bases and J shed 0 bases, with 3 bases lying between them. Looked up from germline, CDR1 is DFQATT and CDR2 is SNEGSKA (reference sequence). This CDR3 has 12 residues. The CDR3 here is CSASSSGNTIYF. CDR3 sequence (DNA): TGCAGTGCTAGTAGCTCTGGAAACACCATATATTTT.

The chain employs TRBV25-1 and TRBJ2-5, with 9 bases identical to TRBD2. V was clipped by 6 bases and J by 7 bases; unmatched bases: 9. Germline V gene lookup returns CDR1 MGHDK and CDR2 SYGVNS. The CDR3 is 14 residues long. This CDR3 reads CASSEIAGEGTQYF. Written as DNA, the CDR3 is TGTGCCAGCAGCGAAATAGCGGGGGAGGGGACCCAGTACTTC.

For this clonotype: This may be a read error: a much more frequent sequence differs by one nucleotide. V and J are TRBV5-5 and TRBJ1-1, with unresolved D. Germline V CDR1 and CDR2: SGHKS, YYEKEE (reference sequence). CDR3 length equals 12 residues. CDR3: CASRGGNTEACF. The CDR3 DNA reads TGTGCCAGCAGAGGTGGAAACACTGAAGCTTGCTTT.

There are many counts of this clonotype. The CDR3 here is CASSERLYQETQYF. The CDR3 DNA reads TGTGCCAGCAGTGAACGTTTGTACCAAGAGACCCAGTACTTC. The chain links TRBV6-1 to TRBJ2-5, with D unresolved. Germline V gives CDR1 MNHNS, CDR2 SASEGT. With 2 bases removed from V and 0 bases from J, the gap between germline ends came to 7 bases. This CDR3 comprises 14 residues.

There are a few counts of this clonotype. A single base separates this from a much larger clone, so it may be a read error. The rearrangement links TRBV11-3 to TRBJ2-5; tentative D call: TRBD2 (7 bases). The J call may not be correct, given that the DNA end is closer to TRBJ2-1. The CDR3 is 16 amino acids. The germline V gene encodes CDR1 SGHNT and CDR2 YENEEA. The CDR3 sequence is CAGSFSRGGRTNEQFF. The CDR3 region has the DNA TGTGCCGGCAGCTTTTCCAGGGGCGGGAGAACTAATGAGCAGTTCTTC.

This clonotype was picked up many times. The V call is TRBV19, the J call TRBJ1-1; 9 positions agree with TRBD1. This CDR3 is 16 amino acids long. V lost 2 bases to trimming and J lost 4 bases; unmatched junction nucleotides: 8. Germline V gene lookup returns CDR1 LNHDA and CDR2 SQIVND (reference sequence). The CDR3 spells CASSIKQGAPPTEAFF. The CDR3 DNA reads TGTGCCAGTAGTATAAAACAGGGGGCGCCTCCCACTGAAGCTTTCTTT.

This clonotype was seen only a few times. CDR3 sequence (DNA): TGTGCCTGGACATCCCGGGACGCCCGAGTCGATACGCAGTATTTT. Translating it yields CAWTSRDARVDTQYF. This chain connects TRBV30 to TRBJ2-3; perhaps D is TRBD1 or TRBD2 (5 bases each). Germline values: CDR1 GTSNPN, CDR2 SVGIG (reference sequence). The CDR3 contains 15 residues. The V gene lost 4 bases and the J gene lost 6 bases, with 20 bases spanning the gap. Together with reference TRBV30 and TRBJ2-3, the CDR3 gives the full variable domain: SQTIHQWPATLVQPVGSPLSLECTVEGTSNPNLYWYRQAAGRGLQLLFYSVGIGQISSEVPQNLSASRPQDRQFILSSKKLLLSDSGFYLCAWTSRDARVDTQYFGPGTRLTVL.

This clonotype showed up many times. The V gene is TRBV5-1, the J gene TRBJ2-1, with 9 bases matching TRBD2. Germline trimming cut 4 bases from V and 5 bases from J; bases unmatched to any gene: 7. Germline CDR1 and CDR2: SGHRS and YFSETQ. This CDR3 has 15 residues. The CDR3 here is CASSVSGSINNEQFF. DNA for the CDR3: TGCGCCAGCAGCGTTAGCGGGAGCATAAACAATGAGCAGTTCTTC.

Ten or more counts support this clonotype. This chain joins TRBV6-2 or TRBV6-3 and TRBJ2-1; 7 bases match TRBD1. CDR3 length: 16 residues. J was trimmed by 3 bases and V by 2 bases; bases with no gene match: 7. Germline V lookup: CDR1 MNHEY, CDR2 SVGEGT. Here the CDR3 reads CASSYASGQNYNEQFF. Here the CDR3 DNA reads TGTGCCAGCAGTTACGCATCGGGACAGAACTACAATGAGCAGTTCTTC.

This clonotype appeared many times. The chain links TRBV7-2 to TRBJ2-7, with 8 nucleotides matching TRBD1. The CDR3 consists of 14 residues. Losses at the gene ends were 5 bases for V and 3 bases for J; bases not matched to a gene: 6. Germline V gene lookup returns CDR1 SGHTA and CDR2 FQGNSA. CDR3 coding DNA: TGTGCCAGCAGCCCTCCGGGACAGGTCTACGAGCAGTACTTC. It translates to CASSPPGQVYEQYF.

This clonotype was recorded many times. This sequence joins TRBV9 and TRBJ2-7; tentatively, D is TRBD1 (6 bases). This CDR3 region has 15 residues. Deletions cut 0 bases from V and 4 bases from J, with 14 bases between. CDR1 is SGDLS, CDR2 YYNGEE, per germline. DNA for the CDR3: TGTGCCAGCAGCGTAGGTCCAGGGGAGTTTTACGAGCAGTACTTC. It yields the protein CASSVGPGEFYEQYF. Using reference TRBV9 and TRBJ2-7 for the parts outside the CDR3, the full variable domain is DSGVTQTPKHLITATGQRVTLRCSPRSGDLSVYWYQQSLDQGLQFLIQYYNGEERAKGNILERFSAQQFPDLHSELNLSSLELGDSALYFCASSVGPGEFYEQYFGPGTRLTVT.

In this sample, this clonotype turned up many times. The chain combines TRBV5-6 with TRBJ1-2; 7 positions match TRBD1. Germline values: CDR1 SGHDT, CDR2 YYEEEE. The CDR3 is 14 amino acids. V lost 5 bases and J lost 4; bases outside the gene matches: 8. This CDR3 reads CASRTWDRPYGYTF. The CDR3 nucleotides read TGTGCCAGCAGAACCTGGGACAGACCCTATGGCTACACCTTC.

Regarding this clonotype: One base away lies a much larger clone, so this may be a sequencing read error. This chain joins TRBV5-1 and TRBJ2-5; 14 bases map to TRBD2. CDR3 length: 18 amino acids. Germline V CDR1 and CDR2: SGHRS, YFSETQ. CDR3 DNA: TGCGCCAGCAGCTTCTCTGGGACTAGCGGGAGCGGGCAAGAGAACCAGTACTTC. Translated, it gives CASSFSGTSGSGQENQYF. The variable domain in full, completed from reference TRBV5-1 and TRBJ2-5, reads KAGVTQTPRYLIKTRGQQVTLSCSPISGHRSVSWYQQTPGQGLQFLFEYFSETQRNKGNFPGRFSGRQFSNSRSEMNVSTLELGDSALYLCASSFSGTSGSGQENQYFGPGTRLLVL.

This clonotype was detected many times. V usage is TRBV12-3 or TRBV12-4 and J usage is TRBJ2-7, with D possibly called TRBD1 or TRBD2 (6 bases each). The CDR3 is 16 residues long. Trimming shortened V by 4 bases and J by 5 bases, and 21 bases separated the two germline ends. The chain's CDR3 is CASSWRATGLGNEQYF. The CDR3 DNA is TGTGCCAGCAGTTGGAGGGCCACAGGGCTTGGGAACGAGCAGTACTTC.

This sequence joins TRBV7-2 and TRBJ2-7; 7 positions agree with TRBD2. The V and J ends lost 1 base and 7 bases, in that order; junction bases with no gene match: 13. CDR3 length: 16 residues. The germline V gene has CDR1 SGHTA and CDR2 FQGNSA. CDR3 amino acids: CASSLEGLVSTGEQYF. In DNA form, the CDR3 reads TGTGCCAGCAGCTTAGAAGGACTAGTGTCGACGGGGGAGCAGTACTTC. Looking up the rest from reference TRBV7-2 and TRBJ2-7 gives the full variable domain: GAGVSQSPSNKVTEKGKDVELRCDPISGHTALYWYRQSLGQGLEFLIYFQGNSAPDKSGLPSDRFSAERTGGSVSTLTIQRTQQEDSAVYLCASSLEGLVSTGEQYFGPGTRLTVT.

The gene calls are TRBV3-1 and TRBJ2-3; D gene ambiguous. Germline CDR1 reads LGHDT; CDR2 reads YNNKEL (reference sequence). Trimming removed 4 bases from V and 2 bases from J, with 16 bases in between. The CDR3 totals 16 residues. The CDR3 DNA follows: TGTGCCAGCAGCCGAAATCCCGGGTATACCACAGATACGCAGTATTTT. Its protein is CASSRNPGYTTDTQYF.

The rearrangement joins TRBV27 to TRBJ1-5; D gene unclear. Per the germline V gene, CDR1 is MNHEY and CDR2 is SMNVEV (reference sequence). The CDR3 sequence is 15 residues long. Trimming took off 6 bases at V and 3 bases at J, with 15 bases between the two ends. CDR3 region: CASSQAGSINQPQHF. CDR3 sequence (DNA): TGTGCCAGCAGCCAAGCCGGGTCCATCAATCAGCCCCAGCATTTT.

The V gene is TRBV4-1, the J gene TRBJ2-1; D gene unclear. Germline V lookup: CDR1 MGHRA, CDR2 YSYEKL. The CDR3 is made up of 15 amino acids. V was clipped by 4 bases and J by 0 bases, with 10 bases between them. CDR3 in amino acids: CASSPLGISYNEQFF. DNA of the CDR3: TGCGCCAGCAGCCCCCTAGGCATCTCCTACAATGAGCAGTTCTTC.

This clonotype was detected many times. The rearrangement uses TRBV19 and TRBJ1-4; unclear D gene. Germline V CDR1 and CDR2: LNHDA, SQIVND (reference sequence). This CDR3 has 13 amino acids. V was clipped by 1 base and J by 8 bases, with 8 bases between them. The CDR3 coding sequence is TGTGCCAGTAGTATAGGGAGAAGGGAAAAACTGTTTTTT. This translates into CASSIGRREKLFF.

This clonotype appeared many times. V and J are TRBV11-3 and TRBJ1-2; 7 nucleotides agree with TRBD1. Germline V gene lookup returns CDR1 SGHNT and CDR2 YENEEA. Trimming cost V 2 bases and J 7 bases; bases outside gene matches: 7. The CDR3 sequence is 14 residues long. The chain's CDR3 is CASSLFRGSGGYTF. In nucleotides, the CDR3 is TGTGCCAGCAGCTTATTCAGGGGGTCAGGTGGCTACACCTTC.

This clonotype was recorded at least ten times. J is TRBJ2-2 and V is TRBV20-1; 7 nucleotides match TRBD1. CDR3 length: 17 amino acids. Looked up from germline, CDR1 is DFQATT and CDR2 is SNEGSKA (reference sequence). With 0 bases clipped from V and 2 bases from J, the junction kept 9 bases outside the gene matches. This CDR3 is CSARDSRTGSNTGELFF. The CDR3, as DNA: TGCAGTGCTAGAGACAGTAGGACAGGCTCTAACACCGGGGAGCTGTTTTTT.

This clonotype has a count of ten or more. The CDR3 loop reads CASSIVGLAGIYEQYF. CDR3 sequence (DNA): TGTGCCAGTAGTATAGTAGGCCTAGCGGGAATCTACGAGCAGTACTTC. This rearrangement joins TRBV19 to TRBJ2-7, with 9 bases aligning to TRBD2. This CDR3 has 16 amino acids. The V and J ends lost 1 base and 3 bases, in that order; junction bases with no gene match: 7. Germline loops: CDR1 LNHDA, CDR2 SQIVND (reference sequence).